This T cell receptor (beta chain) comes out of a study of T-cell memory formation after mild COVID-19 (dated by TCRdb to about 2021). Describing the broader study: Most TCR sequence clusters were specific to one of the two donors. In a couple of donors, T-cell clones that expanded and contracted after mild COVID-19 were tracked by sequencing TCRalpha and TCRbeta repertoires over time. Two young, previously healthy adult volunteers made up the cohort, one male and one female.

PBMCs were isolated by Ficoll-Paque density gradient centrifugation. Overall study results and their limits: Some responding clones were detected in pre-infection memory, suggesting pre-existing cross-reactive memory T cells joined the SARS-CoV-2 response. Contracting CD4+ clones were found mainly in CM and EM memory subsets, while CD8+ clones were enriched in EMRA. The study included only a couple of mild cases, and larger cohorts that include severe cases with pre-infection samples were judged to be necessary. SARS-CoV-2 specificity of the second-wave clones peaking on day 37 was not confirmed. From day 15 to 85, contracting clones showed balanced CD4/CD8 phenotypes, whereas a second wave of clones that expanded from day 15 to 37 leaned towards CD4+.

V lost 3 bases and J lost 1 base, and the count of bases not matched to a germline gene is 4. From cysteine to phenylalanine, the CDR3 is 16 amino acids long. This entry keeps only the CDR3 DNA: 48 bases, framed from base 1. CDR1 and CDR2 are drawn from the germline V gene: KGHDR, SFDVKD. Sequencing took place on an Illumina NovaSeq 6000. TCRalpha and TCRbeta cDNA libraries were built by 5'RACE with constant-segment primers, adding sample barcodes and unique molecular identifiers. RNA was extracted from every sample with Trizol reagent. The libraries were amplified in two PCR steps, and the second step added a second sample barcode and Illumina TruSeq adapters. Libraries were sequenced on an Illumina NovaSeq with 2 x 150 bp paired-end reads. For the original study's pipeline: Reads were demultiplexed and collapsed into UMI-guided consensus sequences with migec v1.2.7. With mixcr v2.1.11, UMI consensuses were aligned to TRA and TRB V and J templates and assembled into clonotypes. A clonotype was counted as expanded or contracted only when both edgeR and NoisET called the clonotype significant, with the noise models trained on biological replicates. edgeR calls used a false discovery rate-adjusted p below 0.01 and a log2 fold-change threshold of 1. As an exploratory analysis of dynamics, max-normalized trajectories of the 1000 most abundant clonotypes were examined by PCA with hierarchical clustering. Each responding clone was given a CD4 or CD8 phenotype based on the CD4+ and CD8+ repertoires, which had been sequenced separately. TCRdb reran the public reads through fastp at Q25 and MiXCR, keeping productive beta chains. Entries that share a CDR3 protein sequence are merged under the most common genes and DNA. None of the V and J calls come from the authors' own analysis; TCRdb made them. The sample profile shows hundreds of thousands of distinct CDR3 sequences; about 16% of them were found once. The top ten clones comprise roughly 25% of the sample.

This clonotype was seen only a few times. Its target antigen remains unknown. Base quality data are lacking; no much larger clone is found one base away. Recombination joined TRBV24-1 with TRBJ2-2, and 7 junction bases match TRBD1. The sample comprised PBMCs or a T cell subset sorted from them (not recorded which). The origin of this receptor is a man between 18 and 29 years old who had mild COVID-19 (a few samples of this study predate the infection). The sample titles of this study are shuffled in the database, so cell type and time point are left out; the donor was told from shared clones. The CDR3 here reads CATSDTRQGNTGELFF. The DNA sequence is as follows: TGTGCCACCAGTGATACGCGACAGGGGAACACCGGGGAGCTGTTTTTT.